This TCR beta chain was recovered during a study of cytomegalovirus exposure and HLA in healthy donors. Researchers ran the PCR with 60 Vbeta and 13 Jbeta primers. Some clones are missing from TCRdb's copy, which holds only in-frame ones; the method was immunoSEQ multiplex PCR. Its table records about 34,000 clones. The V end lost 7 bases, the J end lost 0 bases, and 12 bases lay between the germline ends. This CDR3 has 15 amino acids. Germline V gene lookup returns CDR1 WNHNN and CDR2 SYGVQD (reference sequence). Sequences were obtained from PBMCs. The origin of this receptor is a woman aged 40 to 50 in good health and CMV-seropositive. V is TRBV10-1 and J is TRBJ2-2; perhaps TRBD2 as D (7 bases). The CDR3: CASMGGPSNTGELFF. In DNA, the CDR3 is TGCGCCAGCATGGGGGGGCCATCGAACACCGGGGAGCTGTTTTTT.